Listed here is a single TCR beta chain. This sample is drawn from a study of identical twins. With template switching, a universal primer site was added, and the cDNA carried unique molecular identifiers. TCRdb used MiXCR to reprocess the 5' RACE reads, holding one entry per CDR3 protein. The repertoire holds roughly 690,000 distinct CDR3 sequences, with 21% as singletons. The germline CDR1 and CDR2 sequences are SNHLY and FYNNEI. V shed 9 bases and J 9 bases; nucleotides not matched to a gene: 9. The CDR3 has 12 residues. Everyone who donated was a healthy Caucasian. These data are also associated with another study on T cells expressing NK-cell markers. That source notes: All TCR beta repertoires analysed originated from sorted CD3+CD56+NKG2C+, CD3+CD56+NKG2C- and CD3+CD56-NKG2C+ T cells. Clones of NKG2C+ T cells that had expanded were of unclear HCMV specificity.

The TCR was taken from a woman aged 18-30 years in good health. The sample consisted of PBMCs. The chain has TRBV2 and TRBJ2-3; 7 bases fit TRBD1. CDR3 DNA sequence: TGTGCCAGTAGAGATGGGACAGCCACGCAGTATTTT. This encodes CASRDGTATQYF. Based on the CDR3 plus reference TRBV2 and TRBJ2-3, the full variable domain is EPEVTQTPSHQVTQMGQEVILRCVPISNHLYFYWYRQILGQKVEFLVSFYNNEISEKSEIFDDQFSVERPDGSNFTLKIRSTKLEDSAMYFCASRDGTATQYFGPGTRLTVL.